The sample holds a few counts of the clone carrying this T cell receptor beta chain. As yet, its antigen is unknown. These data originate in a study of T-cell memory formation after mild COVID-19. Trimming removed 5 bases from V and 0 bases from J; junction bases left unmatched: 10. Germline V gene sequence: CDR1 SGHTA, CDR2 FQGNSA. The CDR3 covers 18 residues. 5'RACE, which relied on constant-segment primers, yielded TCR alpha and TCR beta cDNA libraries carrying sample barcodes and UMIs. Each CDR3 protein gets one entry after TCRdb re-called the 5' RACE reads with MiXCR. The sample shows fewer than 40,000 distinct CDR3 sequences, about an eighth of them seen only once. Overall study results and limits: Pre-infection memory already had some responding clones, implying cross-reactive memory joined.

The receptor comes from a man aged 18 to 30 who had mild COVID-19 (a few samples of this study predate the infection). Cell type and time point are not known. The chain has TRBV7-2 and TRBJ2-1; 10 nucleotides align to TRBD2. Specimen: PBMCs or a T cell subset sorted from them (not recorded which). CDR3 DNA: TGTGCCAGCAGCCTCGCCGTAGCGGGGGGAGACTCCTACAATGAGCAGTTCTTC. Its translation: CASSLAVAGGDSYNEQFF. The full variable domain, its missing parts supplied by reference TRBV7-2 and TRBJ2-1, is GAGVSQSPSNKVTEKGKDVELRCDPISGHTALYWYRQSLGQGLEFLIYFQGNSAPDKSGLPSDRFSAERTGGSVSTLTIQRTQQEDSAVYLCASSLAVAGGDSYNEQFFGPGTRLTVL.